The sequence of this TCR beta chain was determined in a study of T cells in Graves' hyperthyroidism and ophthalmopathy. In the study overall: Once the initial diagnosis was made, peripheral blood was obtained before any treatment. General observations from the study: It was a median about 6 months before onset that the model predicted ophthalmopathy.

The ends were cut back, 6 bases at V and 4 bases at J, with 11 bases in the middle. The CDR3 is made up of 13 amino acids. In germline, CDR1 is MNHEY, CDR2 SMNVEV (reference sequence). This clonotype was detected ten times or more. As yet, its antigen is unknown. From RNA transcripts, TCR beta CDR3 regions were amplified. The HTBI primer set was used in a first-round RT-PCR of the TCR CDR3. MiXCR was run by TCRdb on the multiplex PCR reads, yielding one entry per CDR3 protein. This table holds approximately 590,000 distinct CDR3 sequences, about 15% found once. This chain links TRBV27 with TRBJ2-3, with D tentatively TRBD2 (6 bases). The receptor's source is a woman in her 30s with Graves' hyperthyroidism. Sequences were obtained from blood. The CDR3 bases are TGTGCCAGCAGCCCCGGGAGTGCAGATACGCAGTATTTT. This codes for CASSPGSADTQYF.